These 27 T cell receptor beta chains were sequenced from one sample in a study of spatial heterogeneity in lung cancer. One entry per CDR3 protein, called by TCRdb with MiXCR from the 5' RACE reads. Among about 38,000 distinct CDR3 sequences, 6% to 8% were seen once, and the ten largest hold approximately 30%. Time point here: sample taken at primary tumor resection. This specimen was PBMCs, taken at surgery. The receptor set was obtained from a male donor with early-stage non-small cell lung cancer.

This clonotype was recorded at least ten times. The genes are TRBV6-5 and TRBJ1-6; 9 nucleotides agree with TRBD1. The CDR3 totals 18 residues. Trimming took 0 bases from V and 4 from J; bases not matched to a gene: 7. Germline CDR1 and CDR2: MNHEY and SVGAGI. The CDR3 coding sequence is TGTGCCAGCAGTTACTCGATAGGTGGGACAGGGTATAATTCACCCCTCCACTTT. Its protein product is CASSYSIGGTGYNSPLHF.

This rearrangement joins TRBV2 to TRBJ2-1, with 8 bases matching TRBD1. This CDR3 has 15 amino acids. Germline CDR1 and CDR2: SNHLY and FYNNEI. Trimming cost V 4 bases and J 9 bases; bases outside gene matches: 11. DNA of the CDR3: TGTGCCAGCAGTGCGCAGACAGGGGAGGTTAGTGAGCAGTTCTTC. Protein product: CASSAQTGEVSEQFF.

This clonotype was found many times. CDR3 residues: CTTTRDVGTTEAFF. In DNA form, the CDR3 reads TGCACCACGACCCGGGACGTAGGTACAACTGAAGCTTTCTTT. The J gene is TRBJ1-1, the V gene TRBV29-1, with a weak D call TRBD1 (5 bases). CDR3 length: 14 residues. Germline CDR1 and CDR2: SQVTM and ANQGSEA.

V and J are TRBV2 and TRBJ2-1; 11 positions agree with TRBD1. The CDR3 loop spans 15 amino acids. V shed 6 bases and J 10 bases; nucleotides not matched to a gene: 11. Looked up from germline, CDR1 is SNHLY and CDR2 is FYNNEI. The CDR3 spells CASSAGTGGDGEQFF. CDR3 nucleotides: TGTGCCAGCAGCGCCGGGACAGGGGGGGACGGAGAGCAGTTCTTC. The whole variable domain, filled in from reference TRBV2 and TRBJ2-1, reads EPEVTQTPSHQVTQMGQEVILRCVPISNHLYFYWYRQILGQKVEFLVSFYNNEISEKSEIFDDQFSVERPDGSNFTLKIRSTKLEDSAMYFCASSAGTGGDGEQFFGPGTRLTVL.

CDR3 amino acids: CASSLGSQETQYF. As DNA, the CDR3 is TGTGCCAGCAGTTTAGGGTCACAAGAGACCCAGTACTTC. This chain joins TRBV12-3 or TRBV12-4 and TRBJ2-5; D remains unclear. This CDR3 is built from 13 residues. Trimming took 1 base from V and 2 from J, leaving 5 bases between them.

V usage is TRBV10-3 and J usage is TRBJ2-5; 10 nucleotides agree with TRBD2. CDR3 size: 16 residues. Looked up from germline, CDR1 is ENHRY and CDR2 is SYGVKD. The junction had 9 bases not matched to a gene; V was cut back by 6 bases and J by 2 bases. The CDR3 coding sequence is TGTGCCATCAGCCTAGGAGCGGGGGGGCGACAAGAGACCCAGTACTTC. Translation: CAISLGAGGRQETQYF.

Many counts were recorded for this clonotype. CDR3 region: CASSSGSEAFF. The CDR3 coding sequence is TGTGCCAGCAGTTCCGGTTCTGAAGCTTTCTTT. The chain recombines TRBV27 with TRBJ1-1, with D hard to call. The CDR3 runs 11 residues. Germline V gene lookup returns CDR1 MNHEY and CDR2 SMNVEV (reference sequence). V lost 4 bases and J 6 bases, leaving 6 bases between the germline ends.

This clonotype has at least ten counts. The chain combines TRBV7-9 with TRBJ2-1; 7 positions agree with TRBD2. The CDR3 contains 15 residues. Germline V gene lookup returns CDR1 SEHNR and CDR2 FQNEAQ (reference sequence). V shed 5 bases, J shed 0 bases, and the junction held 4 bases outside the gene matches. CDR3 amino acids: CASSRAGSSYNEQFF. CDR3 bases: TGTGCCAGCAGCCGAGCGGGGAGCTCCTACAATGAGCAGTTCTTC.

This clonotype has at least ten counts. The chain employs TRBV30 and TRBJ1-1, with unresolved D. V was cut by 3 bases and J by 1 base, with 12 bases left in between. From germline, CDR1 is GTSNPN and CDR2 SVGIG (reference sequence). CDR3 length: 14 amino acids. The CDR3 loop reads CAWSPVGRNTEAFF. CDR3 nucleotide sequence: TGTGCCTGGAGCCCTGTTGGGAGGAACACTGAAGCTTTCTTT.

This clonotype was counted many times. The chain has TRBV2 and TRBJ2-5; TRBD1 matches at 7 bases. V was clipped by 4 bases and J by 2 bases; unmatched bases: 7. There are 15 residues in the CDR3. CDR1 SNHLY and CDR2 FYNNEI come from the germline V gene. CDR3 amino acids: CASSVGGSLQETQYF. CDR3 bases: TGTGCCAGCAGTGTAGGGGGCAGCCTGCAAGAGACCCAGTACTTC.

This clonotype has a count of ten or more. The rearrangement uses TRBV10-3 and TRBJ1-1; no firm D call. Germline V gene lookup returns CDR1 ENHRY and CDR2 SYGVKD. This CDR3 is 15 amino acids long. The V gene lost 1 base and the J gene lost 0 bases, with 9 bases spanning the gap. The CDR3 here is CAISEFGLVNTEAFF. In DNA form, the CDR3 reads TGTGCCATCAGTGAGTTTGGCCTTGTGAACACTGAAGCTTTCTTT.

This clonotype was seen ten or more times. The chain links TRBV7-2 to TRBJ2-5; possible D gene TRBD1, 6 bases. The CDR3 has 14 residues. Trimming removed 4 bases at V and 5 bases at J, with 14 bases between. Germline V lookup: CDR1 SGHTA, CDR2 FQGNSA. CDR3 in DNA: TGTGCCAGCAGCTCCTCAGGAAGGGGGGAGACCCAGTACTTC. Translation gives CASSSSGRGETQYF.

This clonotype has more than one count but fewer than ten. The gene calls are TRBV5-1 and TRBJ2-1; 14 nucleotides align to TRBD2. CDR3 size: 16 residues. In germline, CDR1 is SGHRS, CDR2 YFSETQ. After removal of 3 bases from V and 4 bases from J, the junction contained 3 bases not matched to a gene. CDR3: CASSSGLAGGYNEQFF. The CDR3 DNA follows: TGCGCCAGCAGCTCCGGACTAGCGGGAGGATACAATGAGCAGTTCTTC.

The sample holds many counts of this clonotype. V usage is TRBV5-6 and J usage is TRBJ2-7; weak D call: TRBD2 (6 bases). The germline V gene has CDR1 SGHDT and CDR2 YYEEEE. The V and J ends lost 4 bases and 0 bases respectively, with 8 bases between them. The CDR3 is 13 residues long. CDR3: CASSPGGSYEQYV. The CDR3 bases are TGTGCCAGCAGCCCCGGGGGCTCCTACGAGCAGTACGTC.

This clonotype was detected many times. The chain links TRBV29-1 to TRBJ2-3; D possibly corresponds to TRBD1 (5 bases). In germline, CDR1 is SQVTM, CDR2 ANQGSEA. The CDR3 totals 13 residues. V was cut by 4 bases and J by 4 bases, with 12 bases left in between. CDR3 loop: CSVGRKGADTQYF. The CDR3 nucleotides are TGCAGCGTTGGGCGTAAAGGGGCAGATACGCAGTATTTT.

CDR3 region: CASSTGQGSHGEQFF. The CDR3 nucleotides read TGCGCCAGCAGCACAGGACAGGGGAGTCACGGTGAGCAGTTCTTC. The chain employs TRBV5-1 and TRBJ2-1, with 9 bases aligning to TRBD1. There are 15 residues in the CDR3. CDR1 is SGHRS, CDR2 YFSETQ, per germline. J gave up 9 bases and V 4 bases, and 11 bases lay outside the gene matches.

This clonotype was detected ten times or more. As DNA, the CDR3 is TGTGCCAGCAGCTTACCCCCTCAAGAGACCCAGTACTTC. It is translated as CASSLPPQETQYF. The chain recombines TRBV7-2 with TRBJ2-5; D not resolved. Germline lookup yields CDR1 SGHTA and CDR2 FQGNSA. The CDR3 is made up of 13 amino acids. V was cut by 2 bases and J by 2 bases, with 6 bases left in between.

This clonotype has a count of ten or more. The rearrangement joins TRBV24-1 to TRBJ2-1; 11 nucleotides match TRBD2. The CDR3 totals 18 residues. Germline loops: CDR1 KGHDR, CDR2 SFDVKD. V gave up 5 bases and J gave up 4 bases; unmatched junction bases: 12. The CDR3 region is CATSGWGASGRMYNEQFF. CDR3 coding DNA: TGTGCCACCAGTGGCTGGGGGGCTAGCGGGAGGATGTACAATGAGCAGTTCTTC.

V and J are TRBV9 and TRBJ2-6; 7 positions agree with TRBD1. Germline CDR1 SGDLS, CDR2 YYNGEE. The CDR3 length is 19 residues. V dropped 3 bases and J dropped 0; count of bases not matched to a gene: 12. In DNA, the CDR3 is TGTGCCAGCAGCGACCGGGACAGATCCATCTACTCTGGGGCCAACGTCCTGACTTTC. It codes for CASSDRDRSIYSGANVLTF.

This clonotype was counted many times. The chain joins TRBV2 to TRBJ1-5; a weak D match, TRBD1 (6 bases). The CDR3 is made up of 16 amino acids. Trimming shortened V by 0 bases and J by 7 bases, and 16 bases separated the two germline ends. Germline V gene sequence: CDR1 SNHLY, CDR2 FYNNEI. The CDR3 loop reads CASSEALPGVGQPQHF. CDR3 in DNA: TGTGCCAGCAGTGAAGCGCTTCCAGGGGTAGGCCAGCCCCAGCATTTT.

The V and J genes are TRBV7-9 and TRBJ1-6; D is unclear. The CDR3 spans 13 residues. Deletions cut 6 bases from V and 6 bases from J, with 9 bases between. The V gene's germline CDR1 is SEHNR and CDR2 FQNEAQ (reference sequence). The CDR3 reads CASSRQPNSPLHF. CDR3 nucleotides: TGTGCCAGCAGTCGTCAGCCTAATTCACCCCTCCACTTT.

V and J are TRBV7-2 and TRBJ2-3; TRBD2 matches at 7 bases. The germline V gene has CDR1 SGHTA and CDR2 FQGNSA. V lost 5 bases to trimming and J lost 1 base; unmatched junction nucleotides: 9. This CDR3 spans 16 amino acids. The CDR3 coding sequence is TGTGCCAGCAGCCCGGACGGGAGGATCCGCACAGATACGCAGTATTTT. This sequence encodes CASSPDGRIRTDTQYF.

This clonotype was seen many times. This chain links TRBV2 with TRBJ2-5; unclear D gene. The CDR3 length is 14 residues. Germline values: CDR1 SNHLY, CDR2 FYNNEI. V lost 3 bases and J lost 5, with 13 bases in between. CDR3 nucleotide sequence: TGTGCCAGCAGTGAGGTGGAGTCCGGTGAGACCCAGTACTTC. Protein product: CASSEVESGETQYF.

This clonotype appeared a few times. The chain carries TRBV4-2 and TRBJ2-7, with D perhaps matching TRBD1 or TRBD2 (5 bases each). The CDR3 covers 15 residues. Germline CDR1 reads LGHNA; CDR2 reads YNFKEQ. V was pared by 5 bases and J by 5 bases, with 19 bases between. The CDR3 coding sequence is TGTGCCAGCAGCAGCCAAAAAACCGGGGACCACGAGCAGTACTTC. Translated, it gives CASSSQKTGDHEQYF.

This clonotype was detected many times. J is TRBJ2-4 and V is TRBV2, with 8 positions matching TRBD2. From germline, CDR1 is SNHLY and CDR2 FYNNEI. The CDR3 is 16 amino acids. V dropped 3 bases and J dropped 0; count of bases not matched to a gene: 4. CDR3 in DNA: TGTGCCAGCAGTGAGGGTCTAGCGGGAGCCAAAAACATTCAGTACTTC. Residues: CASSEGLAGAKNIQYF.

A note on this clonotype: Since a much larger clone is just one base distant, this may be a read error. This chain connects TRBV5-1 to TRBJ1-1; unclear D gene. The CDR3 covers 13 residues. CDR1 is SGHRS and CDR2 is YFSETQ in the germline V gene. The CDR3 DNA follows: TGCACCAGCCGGTGGGCAGTTGACACTGAAGCTTTCTTT. Encoded protein: CTSRWAVDTEAFF.

In its sample, this clonotype was seen many times. The rearrangement uses TRBV5-1 and TRBJ1-2, with D unresolved. V lost 1 base, J lost 9 bases, and 16 bases lay in between. The CDR3 has 14 residues. In germline, CDR1 is SGHRS, CDR2 YFSETQ. The DNA of the CDR3 is TGCGCCAGCAGCTTGTCTGTTACAGAGAGTCGCTACACCTTC. Protein sequence: CASSLSVTESRYTF.